These T cell receptor beta chains were read from a single sample in a study of cytomegalovirus exposure and HLA in healthy donors. Data came from immunoSEQ multiplex PCR; TCRdb stores just in-frame clones and leaves some out. In the table there are some 130,000 clones, over 75% of which are singletons. Sequences were obtained from PBMCs. These receptors all come from a male donor in good health and CMV-seropositive. CDR3s include the opening cysteine and the closing phenylalanine or tryptophan. A D gene is named only where the DNA matches it firmly. Not every row has a clone size; where given, it reads once, few, many or a size class.

>TRBJ1-4|TRBV5-8|.|TRBD1
TGTGCCAGCAGCTCAGGGACAGGGGGCGCGGCGTATGAAAAACTGTTTTTT
CASSSGTGGAAYEKLFF
>TRBJ2-5|TRBV28|.|.
TGTGCCAGCAGTTTAGAGGAGACCCAGTACTTC
CASSLEETQYF
>TRBJ2-5|TRBV15|.|TRBD2
TGTGCCACCAGCAGAGGGGCGCGGGGAGCGGGGCAAGAGACCCAGTACTTC
CATSRGARGAGQETQYF
>TRBJ1-5|TRBV15|.|.
TGTGCCACCAGCAGAGATTACGAGGGGGGGGGCAAACAGCCCCAGCATTTT
CATSRDYEGGGKQPQHF
>TRBJ2-5|TRBV10-3|.|.
TGTGCCATCAGTGAGCGGACAGCGGAGTTAGAGACCCAGTACTTC
CAISERTAELETQYF
>TRBJ1-4|TRBV7-6|.|.
TGTGCCAGCAGCCCGCGACGGGTTGGGACTAATGAAAAACTGTTTTTT
CASSPRRVGTNEKLFF
>TRBJ2-7|TRBV7-9|.|TRBD2
TGTGCCAGCAGCTTTGAAGGGAGGGCACACGAGCAGTACTTC
CASSFEGRAHEQYF
>TRBJ2-5|TRBV19|.|TRBD1
TGTGCCAGTAGTACGCCTCGGACAGGGGAACCTACGCAGCAGTACTTC
CASSTPRTGEPTQQYF
>TRBJ2-2|TRBV5-1|.|.
TGCGCCAGCAGCTTGGCCGGCGGGGAGCTGTTTTTT
CASSLAGGELFF
>TRBJ2-3|TRBV9|.|TRBD2
TGTGCCAGCAGCGTAGGGGCTAGCGGGGTAAGCACAGATACGCAGTATTTT
CASSVGASGVSTDTQYF
>TRBJ2-4|TRBV7-9|.|.
TGTTCCAGCAGCTTAGCCAGCGTAAACATTCAGTACTTC
CSSSLASVNIQYF
>TRBJ2-7|TRBV6-4|once|TRBD1
TGTGCCAGCAGTGACTCGACTCTTTTGGGACAGGGTTCCGAGCAGTACTTC
CASSDSTLLGQGSEQYF
>TRBJ1-1|TRBV7-6|.|.
TGTGCCAGCAGCTTAGGTGACAGCGCCGAAGCTTTCTTT
CASSLGDSAEAFF
>TRBJ2-4|TRBV21-1|.|.
TGTGCCGGGGGAGGGAAAACCAAAAACAGTCAGTACTTC
CAGGGKTKNSQYF
>TRBJ1-5|TRBV6-1|.|.
TGTGCCAGCATTCAAAAAACCGGGAATCAGCCCCAGCATTTT
CASIQKTGNQPQHF
>TRBJ2-3|TRBV7-9|.|TRBD2
TGTTCCAGCAGCGTAGGACTAGCGGTAATCACAGATACGCAGTATTTT
CSSSVGLAVITDTQYF
>TRBJ2-1|TRBV29-1|.|.
TGCAGCGTCGGAGGGTACAATGAGCAGTTCTTC
CSVGGYNEQFF
>TRBJ2-1|TRBV19|.|TRBD2
TGTGCCAGTAGTTTTAGCGGGGCGTTATACAATGAGCAGTTCTTC
CASSFSGALYNEQFF
>TRBJ2-1|TRBV9|few|TRBD2
TGTGCCAGCAGCGTAGTGGGACCGGGACTAGCGGGGCGCTCCTACAATGAGCAGTTCTTC
CASSVVGPGLAGRSYNEQFF
>TRBJ1-3|TRBV7-2|.|.
TGTGCCAGCAGCTCGGGACTAACTGGAAACACCATATATTTT
CASSSGLTGNTIYF
>TRBJ2-5|TRBV5-1|.|TRBD2
TGCGCCAGCAGCTCGGTACTAGCGGGAGGCTTAAAAGAGACCCAGTACTTC
CASSSVLAGGLKETQYF
>TRBJ2-7|TRBV6-5|.|.
TGTGCCAGCAGTTACTCGACAGGACAGAGCTCCTACGAGCAGTACTTC
CASSYSTGQSSYEQYF
>TRBJ1-4|TRBV15|few|TRBD1
TGTGCCACCAGAGGGACCCAGGGGGAGAGTGAAAAACTGTTTTTT
CATRGTQGESEKLFF
>TRBJ2-3|TRBV28|.|TRBD1
TGTGCCAGCAGTGCGACAGGGGGAAACACAGATACGCAGTATTTT
CASSATGGNTDTQYF
>TRBJ1-2|TRBV7-2|.|TRBD1
TGTGCCAGCACCTTAGGGCAGGGGGCAGGCGATGGCTACACCTTC
CASTLGQGAGDGYTF
>TRBJ2-3|TRBV7-2|.|TRBD2
TGTGCCAGCAGCCCGACTAGCGGGAGTGCAGATACGCAGTATTTT
CASSPTSGSADTQYF
>TRBJ2-5|TRBV20-1|.|.
TGCAGTAGACTTGCGGGAGAGACCCAGTACTTC
CSRLAGETQYF
>TRBJ1-1|TRBV19|once|TRBD1
TGTGCCAGTAGTAAAGGTCCGGGACAGGGTAACACTGAAGCTTTCTTT
CASSKGPGQGNTEAFF
>TRBJ1-2|TRBV30|.|.
TGTGCCTGGAGTCCCCTCGGAAGCGGGGGCTACACCTTC
CAWSPLGSGGYTF
>TRBJ1-5|TRBV2|once|.
TGTGCCAGCAGTTATAGCAATCAGCCCCAGCATTTT
CASSYSNQPQHF
>TRBJ1-6|TRBV6-1|few|.
TGTGCCAGCAGTGAACGGGGAGGGGCGTATAATTCACCCCTCCACTTT
CASSERGGAYNSPLHF
>TRBJ1-5|TRBV30|.|.
TGTGCCTGGAGGGAGTATAGCAATCAGCCCCAGCATTTT
CAWREYSNQPQHF
>TRBJ2-7|TRBV7-2|.|.
TGTGCCAGCAGCTTAGTGCAGGGTCTCTACGAGCAGTACTTC
CASSLVQGLYEQYF
>TRBJ1-3|TRBV9|once|.
TGTGCCAGCAGCGGCGATCCTGGAAACACCATATATTTT
CASSGDPGNTIYF
>TRBJ1-1|TRBV19|.|.
TGTGCCAGTAGTCCAATAGGTCTAAGATGGGCAGCGGACACTGAAGCTTTCTTT
CASSPIGLRWAADTEAFF
>TRBJ1-1|TRBV27|.|TRBD1
TGTGCCAGCAGTCCCAGTCCCGGGACAGGAATACACACTGAAGCTTTCTTT
CASSPSPGTGIHTEAFF
>TRBJ1-1|TRBV11-2|few|TRBD1
TGTGCCAGCAGCTCAATACAGGGGTGGACTGAAGCTTTCTTT
CASSSIQGWTEAFF
>TRBJ2-4|TRBV6-6|.|.
TGTGCCAGCAGTTACCGGCAGGGGGGAAACATTCAGTACTTC
CASSYRQGGNIQYF
>TRBJ2-1|TRBV7-2|.|TRBD2
TGTGCCAGCAGCTCGACTAGCGGGGGGGCGAATGAGCAGTTCTTC
CASSSTSGGANEQFF
>TRBJ2-3|TRBV5-1|.|TRBD2
TGCGCCAGCAGCTTGGGGGGGACTAGCGCAGATACGCAGTATTTT
CASSLGGTSADTQYF
>TRBJ2-7|TRBV6-5|few|.
TGTGCCGTCGCTAGCGCGAACTACGAGCAGTACTTC
CAVASANYEQYF
>TRBJ2-1|TRBV4-2|.|TRBD1
TGTGCCAGCAGCCAAGTCCGGACAGGGGGCATAGATGAGCAGTTCTTC
CASSQVRTGGIDEQFF
>TRBJ1-4|TRBV18|.|TRBD1
TGTGCCAGCTCGCCGGACAGGGTTAATGAAAAACTGTTTTTT
CASSPDRVNEKLFF
>TRBJ1-2|TRBV6-5|few|.
TGTGCCAGCAGTTACTCCGAGGGAACTAACTATGGCTACACCTTC
CASSYSEGTNYGYTF
>TRBJ2-7|TRBV27|.|.
TGTGCCAGCAGTTTGTTGACAGCCTACGAGCAGTACTTC
CASSLLTAYEQYF
>TRBJ2-5|TRBV10-3|.|.
TGTGCCATCAGTGACGGGGGAGCCTACCAAGAGACCCAGTACTTC
CAISDGGAYQETQYF
>TRBJ1-2|TRBV19|.|.
TGTGCCAGTAGTACGTCAACCCTTTGGGCAAACTATGGCTACACCTTC
CASSTSTLWANYGYTF
>TRBJ2-7|TRBV6-5|.|TRBD1
TGTGCCAGCGGCTCCGGACAGGGACAGGCCTACAAGCAGTACTTC
CASGSGQGQAYKQYF
>TRBJ1-1|TRBV19|.|TRBD1
TGTGCCAGTAGTATCCCGACAGGGGGGTACACTGAAGCTTTCTTT
CASSIPTGGYTEAFF
>TRBJ2-1|TRBV5-1|.|.
TGCGCCAGCAGCTTGCGGGGTACGAACAATGAGCAGTTCTTC
CASSLRGTNNEQFF
>TRBJ2-1|TRBV7-6|.|.
TGTGCCAGCAGCTATCGGGGTAGCGCCGAAGACAATGAGCAGTTCTTC
CASSYRGSAEDNEQFF
>TRBJ2-2|TRBV11-2|.|TRBD1
TGTGCCAGCAGCTCACAGGGGTTCACCGGGGAGCTGTTTTTT
CASSSQGFTGELFF
>TRBJ2-7|TRBV5-1|few|.
TGCGCCAGCAGCTTGGAGGGGGGGAGCTCCTACGAGCAGTACTTC
CASSLEGGSSYEQYF
>TRBJ2-2|TRBV14|.|TRBD2
TGTGCCAGCAGCCAATACGGGGGGGCCGGGGAGCTGTTTTTT
CASSQYGGAGELFF
>TRBJ1-1|TRBV10-3|.|.
TGTGCCAACTCCAATGGGGGCAGCACTGAAGCTTTCTTT
CANSNGGSTEAFF